The T cell receptor beta chain under discussion was sequenced for a study of identical twins. Study outcomes and limitations: In monozygotic twins, models underestimated the sharing of out-of-frame TCR alpha. Out-of-frame beta chain sequences displayed weaker excess sharing between twins. In zero-insertion analyses, partial confounding could arise from invariant MAIT and iNKT cells.

The sample holds many counts of this clonotype. What it binds is unknown. V dropped 5 bases and J dropped 0 bases, with 11 bases sitting between them. CDR1 is SGHTA and CDR2 is FQGNSA in the germline V gene. CDR3 size: 15 residues. The authors used template switching to add a universal primer site and gave cDNA unique molecular identifiers. TCRdb itself ran the 5' RACE reads through MiXCR, one entry per CDR3 protein. The sample has some 1,700,000 distinct CDR3 sequences, roughly a third seen once. The sample taken for sequencing was cord blood. The chain has TRBV7-2 and TRBJ2-1; no definite D call. The receptor comes from a newborn girl in good health. CDR3 amino acids: CASSPDVSSYNEQFF. CDR3 DNA sequence: TGTGCCAGCAGCCCGGACGTTAGCTCCTACAATGAGCAGTTCTTC.